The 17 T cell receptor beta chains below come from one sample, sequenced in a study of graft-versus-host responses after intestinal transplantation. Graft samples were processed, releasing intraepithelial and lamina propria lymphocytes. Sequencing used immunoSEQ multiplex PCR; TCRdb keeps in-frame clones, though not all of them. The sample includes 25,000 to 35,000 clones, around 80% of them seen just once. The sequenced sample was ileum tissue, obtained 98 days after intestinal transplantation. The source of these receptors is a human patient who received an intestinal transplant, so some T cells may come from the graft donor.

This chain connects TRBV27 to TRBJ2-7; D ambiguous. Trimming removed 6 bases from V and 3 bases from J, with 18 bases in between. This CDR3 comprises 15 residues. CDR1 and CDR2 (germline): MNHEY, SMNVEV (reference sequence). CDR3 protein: CASRSIVGGNYEQYF. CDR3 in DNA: TGTGCCAGCAGGAGTATTGTGGGTGGAAACTACGAGCAGTACTTC.

CDR3 DNA: TGTGCCAGCAGTTTATCCTCCAGCCTACCAAATCAGCCCCAGCATTTT. This encodes CASSLSSSLPNQPQHF. The rearrangement joins TRBV27 to TRBJ1-5; D is undetermined. CDR1 and CDR2 from the germline V gene are MNHEY and SMNVEV (reference sequence). V lost 0 bases to trimming and J lost 4 bases, with 13 bases between them. CDR3 size: 16 residues.

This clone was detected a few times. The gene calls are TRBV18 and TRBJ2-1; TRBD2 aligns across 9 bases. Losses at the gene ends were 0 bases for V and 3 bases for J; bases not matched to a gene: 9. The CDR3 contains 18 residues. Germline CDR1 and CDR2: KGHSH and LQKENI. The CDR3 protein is CASSPPGSGGTFYNEQFF. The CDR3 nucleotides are TGTGCCAGCTCACCACCAGGAAGCGGGGGGACTTTCTACAATGAGCAGTTCTTC.

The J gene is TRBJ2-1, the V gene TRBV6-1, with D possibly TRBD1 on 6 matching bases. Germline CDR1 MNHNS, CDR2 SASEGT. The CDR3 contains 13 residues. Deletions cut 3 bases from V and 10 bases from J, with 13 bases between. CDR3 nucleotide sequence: TGTGCCAGCAGTGAGTCGGTTAGGGGGGAGCAGTTCTTC. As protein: CASSESVRGEQFF.

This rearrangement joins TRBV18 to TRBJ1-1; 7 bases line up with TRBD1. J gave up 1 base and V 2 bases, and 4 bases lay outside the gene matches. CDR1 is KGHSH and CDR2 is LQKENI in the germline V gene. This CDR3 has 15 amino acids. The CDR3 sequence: CASSPKTGRNTEAFF. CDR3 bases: TGTGCCAGCTCACCAAAGACAGGGAGGAACACTGAAGCTTTCTTT.

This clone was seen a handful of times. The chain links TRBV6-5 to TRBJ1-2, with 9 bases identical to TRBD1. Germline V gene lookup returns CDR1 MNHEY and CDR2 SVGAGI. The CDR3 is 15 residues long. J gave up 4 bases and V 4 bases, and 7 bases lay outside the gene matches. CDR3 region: CASSSGTGSPYGYTF. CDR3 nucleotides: TGTGCCAGCAGTTCCGGGACAGGGAGCCCCTATGGCTACACCTTC.

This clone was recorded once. The CDR3 sequence: CAWNPSGVGDTQYF. The CDR3 DNA is TGTGCCTGGAACCCTAGCGGGGTGGGAGATACGCAGTATTTT. The chain combines TRBV30 with TRBJ2-3; 9 positions match TRBD2. V trimming: 4 bases; J trimming: 5 bases; junction bases outside the gene matches: 7. Germline V gives CDR1 GTSNPN, CDR2 SVGIG (reference sequence). The CDR3 runs 14 residues. Full variable domain (missing parts from reference TRBV30 and TRBJ2-3): SQTIHQWPATLVQPVGSPLSLECTVEGTSNPNLYWYRQAAGRGLQLLFYSVGIGQISSEVPQNLSASRPQDRQFILSSKKLLLSDSGFYLCAWNPSGVGDTQYFGPGTRLTVL.

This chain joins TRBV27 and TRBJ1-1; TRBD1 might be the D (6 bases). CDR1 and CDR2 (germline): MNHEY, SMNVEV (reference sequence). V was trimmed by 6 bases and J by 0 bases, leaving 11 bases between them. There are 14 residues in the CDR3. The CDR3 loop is CASRVTGMNTEAFF. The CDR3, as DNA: TGTGCCAGCAGAGTGACAGGTATGAACACTGAAGCTTTCTTT.

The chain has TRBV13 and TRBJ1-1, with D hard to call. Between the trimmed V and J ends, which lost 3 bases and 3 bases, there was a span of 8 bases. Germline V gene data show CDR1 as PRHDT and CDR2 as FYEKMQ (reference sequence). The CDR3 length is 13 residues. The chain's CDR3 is CASSFLGDTEAFF. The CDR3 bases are TGTGCCAGCAGCTTCCTTGGCGACACTGAAGCTTTCTTT.

This CDR3 is CASRTTGNEQFF. The CDR3 coding sequence is TGTGCCAGCAGGACTACGGGCAATGAGCAGTTCTTC. The V gene is TRBV6-5, the J gene TRBJ2-1; weak D call: TRBD2 (5 bases). Per germline, CDR1 MNHEY and CDR2 SVGAGI. This CDR3 region has 12 residues. V lost 6 bases and J lost 6, with 9 bases in between.

As DNA, the CDR3 is TGTGCCTGGGGTTTTAAGGGTTATAGGTCTGAAGCTTTCTTT. Its protein is CAWGFKGYRSEAFF. The chain links TRBV30 to TRBJ1-1; no clear D gene. The CDR3 has 14 amino acids. The germline CDR1 and CDR2 sequences are GTSNPN and SVGIG (reference sequence). V was trimmed by 5 bases and J by 6 bases, leaving 19 bases between them.

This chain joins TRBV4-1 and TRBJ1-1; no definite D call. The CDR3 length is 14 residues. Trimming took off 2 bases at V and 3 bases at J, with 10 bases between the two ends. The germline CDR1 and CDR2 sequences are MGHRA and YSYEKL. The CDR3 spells CASSQSVGYTEAFF. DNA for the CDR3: TGCGCCAGCAGCCAATCCGTGGGGTACACTGAAGCTTTCTTT.

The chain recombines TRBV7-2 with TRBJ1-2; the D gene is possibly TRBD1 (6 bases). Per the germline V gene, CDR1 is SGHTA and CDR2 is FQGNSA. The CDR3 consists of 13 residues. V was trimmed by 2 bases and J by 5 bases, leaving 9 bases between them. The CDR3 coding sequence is TGTGCCAGCAGCTTACGGGGGGCGTATGGCTACACCTTC. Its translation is CASSLRGAYGYTF.

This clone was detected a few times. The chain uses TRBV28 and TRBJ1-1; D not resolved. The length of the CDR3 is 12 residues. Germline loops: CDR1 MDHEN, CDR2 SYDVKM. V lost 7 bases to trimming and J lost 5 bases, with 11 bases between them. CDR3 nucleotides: TGTGCCAGCACCATTGGAGGGACTGAAGCTTTCTTT. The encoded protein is CASTIGGTEAFF.

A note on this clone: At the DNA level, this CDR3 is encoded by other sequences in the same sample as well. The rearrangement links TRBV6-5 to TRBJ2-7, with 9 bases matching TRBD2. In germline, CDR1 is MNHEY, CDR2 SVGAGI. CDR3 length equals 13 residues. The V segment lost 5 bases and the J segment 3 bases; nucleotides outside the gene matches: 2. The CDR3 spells CASSLAGLYEQYF. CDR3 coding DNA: TGTGCCAGCAGTCTAGCGGGGCTCTACGAGCAGTACTTC.

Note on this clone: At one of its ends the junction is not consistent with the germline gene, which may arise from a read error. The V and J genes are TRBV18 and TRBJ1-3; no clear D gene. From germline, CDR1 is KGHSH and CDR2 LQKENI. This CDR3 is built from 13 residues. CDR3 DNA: TGTGCCAGCTCACCCCCCTCTGGGAACACCATATATTTT. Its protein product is CASSPPSGNTIYF.

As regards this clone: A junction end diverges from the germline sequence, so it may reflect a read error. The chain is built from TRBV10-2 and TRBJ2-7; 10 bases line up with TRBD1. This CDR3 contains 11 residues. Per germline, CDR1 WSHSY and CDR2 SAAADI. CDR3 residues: CASSGGTGAHF. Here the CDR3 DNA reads TGCGCCAGCAGTGGGGGGACAGGGGCCCACTTC.